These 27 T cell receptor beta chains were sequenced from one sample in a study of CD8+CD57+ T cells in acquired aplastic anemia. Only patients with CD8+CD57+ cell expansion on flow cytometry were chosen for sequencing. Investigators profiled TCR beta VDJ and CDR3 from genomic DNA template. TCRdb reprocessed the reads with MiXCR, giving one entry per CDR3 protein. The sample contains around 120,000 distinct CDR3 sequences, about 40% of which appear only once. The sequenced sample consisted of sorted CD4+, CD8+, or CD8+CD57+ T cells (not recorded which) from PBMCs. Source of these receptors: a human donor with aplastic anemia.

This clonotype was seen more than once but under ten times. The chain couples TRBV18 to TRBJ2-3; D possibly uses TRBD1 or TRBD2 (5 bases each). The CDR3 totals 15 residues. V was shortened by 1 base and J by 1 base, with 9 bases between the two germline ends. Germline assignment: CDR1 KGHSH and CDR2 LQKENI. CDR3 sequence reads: CASSPRQGGTDTQYF. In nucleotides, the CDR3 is TGTGCCAGCTCACCACGGCAGGGAGGCACAGATACGCAGTATTTT.

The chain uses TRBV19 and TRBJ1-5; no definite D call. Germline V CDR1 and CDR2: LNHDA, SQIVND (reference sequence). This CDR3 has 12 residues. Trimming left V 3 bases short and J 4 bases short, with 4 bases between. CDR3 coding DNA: TGTGCCAGTAGTATGAGGAATCAGCCCCAGCATTTT. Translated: CASSMRNQPQHF.

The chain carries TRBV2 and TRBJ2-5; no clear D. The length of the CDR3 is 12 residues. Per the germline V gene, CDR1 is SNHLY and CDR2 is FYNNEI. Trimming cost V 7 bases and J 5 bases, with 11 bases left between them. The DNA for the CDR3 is TGTGCCAGCAATGCGGCGCGGGAGACCCAGTACTTC. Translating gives CASNAARETQYF.

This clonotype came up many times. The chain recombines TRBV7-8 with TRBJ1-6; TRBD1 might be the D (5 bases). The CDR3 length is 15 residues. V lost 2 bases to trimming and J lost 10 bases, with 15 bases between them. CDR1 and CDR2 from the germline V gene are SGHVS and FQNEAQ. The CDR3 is CASSLTPGSGSPLHF. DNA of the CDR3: TGTGCCAGCAGCTTAACCCCAGGGTCGGGCTCACCCCTCCACTTT.

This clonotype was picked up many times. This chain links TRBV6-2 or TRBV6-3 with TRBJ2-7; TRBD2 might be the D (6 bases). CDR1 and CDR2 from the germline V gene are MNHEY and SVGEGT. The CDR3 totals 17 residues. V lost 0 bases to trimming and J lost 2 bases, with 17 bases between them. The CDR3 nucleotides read TGTGCCAGCAGTTACTCTTTAGCCGGGACTGGAACCTACGAGCAGTACTTC. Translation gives CASSYSLAGTGTYEQYF.

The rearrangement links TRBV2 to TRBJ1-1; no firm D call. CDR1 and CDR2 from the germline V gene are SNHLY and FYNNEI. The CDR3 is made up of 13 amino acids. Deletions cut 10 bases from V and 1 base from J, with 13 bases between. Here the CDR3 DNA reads TGTGCCAACATTTATAGCCCGAACACTGAAGCTTTCTTT. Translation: CANIYSPNTEAFF. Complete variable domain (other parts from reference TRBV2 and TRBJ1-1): EPEVTQTPSHQVTQMGQEVILRCVPISNHLYFYWYRQILGQKVEFLVSFYNNEISEKSEIFDDQFSVERPDGSNFTLKIRSTKLEDSAMYFCANIYSPNTEAFFGQGTRLTVV.

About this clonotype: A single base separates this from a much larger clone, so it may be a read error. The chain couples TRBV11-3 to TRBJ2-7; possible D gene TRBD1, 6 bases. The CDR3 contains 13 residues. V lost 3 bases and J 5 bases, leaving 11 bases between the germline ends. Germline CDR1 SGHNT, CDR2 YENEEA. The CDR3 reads CASSLAGADEQYV. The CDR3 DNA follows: TGTGCCAGCAGCTTGGCAGGGGCCGACGAGCAGTACGTC.

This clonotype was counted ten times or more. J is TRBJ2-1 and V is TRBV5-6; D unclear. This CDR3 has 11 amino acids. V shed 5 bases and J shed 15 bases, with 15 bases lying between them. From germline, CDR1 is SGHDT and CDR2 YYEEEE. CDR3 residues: CASSVRQSLFF. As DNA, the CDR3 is TGTGCCAGCAGTGTCCGGCAAAGTTTGTTCTTC.

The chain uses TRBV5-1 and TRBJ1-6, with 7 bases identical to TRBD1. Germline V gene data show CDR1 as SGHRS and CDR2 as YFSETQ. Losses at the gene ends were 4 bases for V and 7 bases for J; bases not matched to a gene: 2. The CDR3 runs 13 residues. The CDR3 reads CASSGDSNSPLHF. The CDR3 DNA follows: TGCGCCAGCAGCGGGGACAGCAATTCACCCCTCCACTTT.

The CDR3 DNA reads as TGTGCCAGCAGCCTCGGACAGGTGACTAACTATGGCTACACCTTC. Amino acid sequence: CASSLGQVTNYGYTF. This rearrangement joins TRBV7-9 to TRBJ1-2; 7 bases align to TRBD1. Unmatched junction bases numbered 6, after V lost 5 bases and J lost 0 bases. CDR1 and CDR2 from the germline V gene are SEHNR and FQNEAQ (reference sequence). The CDR3 runs 15 residues.

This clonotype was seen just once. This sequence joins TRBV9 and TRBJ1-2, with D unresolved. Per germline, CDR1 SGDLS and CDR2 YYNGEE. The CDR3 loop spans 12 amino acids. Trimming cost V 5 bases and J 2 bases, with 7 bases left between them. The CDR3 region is CASRGMNYGYTF. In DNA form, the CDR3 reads TGTGCCAGCAGGGGGATGAACTATGGCTACACCTTC. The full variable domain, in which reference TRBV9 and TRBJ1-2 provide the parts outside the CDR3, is DSGVTQTPKHLITATGQRVTLRCSPRSGDLSVYWYQQSLDQGLQFLIQYYNGEERAKGNILERFSAQQFPDLHSELNLSSLELGDSALYFCASRGMNYGYTFGSGTRLTVV.

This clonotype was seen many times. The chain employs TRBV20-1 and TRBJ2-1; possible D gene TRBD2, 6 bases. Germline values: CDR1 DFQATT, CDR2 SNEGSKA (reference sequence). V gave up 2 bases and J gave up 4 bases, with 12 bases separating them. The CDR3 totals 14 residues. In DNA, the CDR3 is TGCAGTGCTAGATTTGGGGCGGGGTACAATGAGCAGTTCTTC. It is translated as CSARFGAGYNEQFF.

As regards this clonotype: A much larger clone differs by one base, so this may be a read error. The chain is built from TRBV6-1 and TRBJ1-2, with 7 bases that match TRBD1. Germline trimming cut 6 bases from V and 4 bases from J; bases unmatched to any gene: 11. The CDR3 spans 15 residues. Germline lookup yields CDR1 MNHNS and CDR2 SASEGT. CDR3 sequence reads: CASSQTGRSSYGYTF. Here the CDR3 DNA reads TGTGCCAGCAGCCAGACAGGGAGATCTAGCTATGGCTACACCTTC.

CDR3 amino acids: CASSPGDGEQFF. The CDR3 DNA sequence: TGTGCCAGCAGCCCAGGGGACGGTGAGCAGTTCTTC. The chain employs TRBV7-9 and TRBJ2-1; TRBD1 might be the D (6 bases). The V end was cut by 5 bases, the J end by 9 bases, with 11 bases between. CDR1 is SEHNR and CDR2 is FQNEAQ in the germline V gene (reference sequence). This CDR3 spans 12 amino acids.

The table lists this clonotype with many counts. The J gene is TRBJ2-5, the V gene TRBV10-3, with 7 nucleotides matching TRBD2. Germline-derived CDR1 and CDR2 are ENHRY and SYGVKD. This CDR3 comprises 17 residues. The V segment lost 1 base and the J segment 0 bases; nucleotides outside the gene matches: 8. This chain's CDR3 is CAISEWGRVENQETQYF. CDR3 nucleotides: TGTGCCATCAGTGAGTGGGGGAGGGTGGAGAACCAAGAGACCCAGTACTTC.

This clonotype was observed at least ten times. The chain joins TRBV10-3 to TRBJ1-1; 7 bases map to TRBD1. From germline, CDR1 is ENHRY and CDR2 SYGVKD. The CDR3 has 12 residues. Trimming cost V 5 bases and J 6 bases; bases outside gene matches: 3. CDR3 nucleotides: TGTGCCATCAGTAGGACAGGAGCTGAAGCTTTCTTT. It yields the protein CAISRTGAEAFF.

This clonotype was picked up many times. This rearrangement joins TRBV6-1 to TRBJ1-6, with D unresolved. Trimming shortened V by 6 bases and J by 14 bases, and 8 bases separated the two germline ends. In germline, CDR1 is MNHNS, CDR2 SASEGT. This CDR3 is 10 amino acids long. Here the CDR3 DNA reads TGTGCCAGCAGGGGTCCAACCCTCCACTTT. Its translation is CASRGPTLHF.

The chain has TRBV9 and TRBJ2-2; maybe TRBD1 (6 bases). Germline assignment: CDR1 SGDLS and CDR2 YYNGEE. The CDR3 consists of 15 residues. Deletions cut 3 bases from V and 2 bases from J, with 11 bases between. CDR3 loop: CASSAPGHNTGELFF. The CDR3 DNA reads TGTGCCAGCAGCGCGCCGGGACACAACACCGGGGAGCTGTTTTTT.

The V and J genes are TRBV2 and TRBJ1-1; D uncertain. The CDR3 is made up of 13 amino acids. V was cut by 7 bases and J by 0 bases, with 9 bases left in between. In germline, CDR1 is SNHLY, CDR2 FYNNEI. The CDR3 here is CASMKGMNTEAFF. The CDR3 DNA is TGTGCCAGCATGAAAGGGATGAACACTGAAGCTTTCTTT. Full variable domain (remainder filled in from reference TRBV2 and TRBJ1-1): EPEVTQTPSHQVTQMGQEVILRCVPISNHLYFYWYRQILGQKVEFLVSFYNNEISEKSEIFDDQFSVERPDGSNFTLKIRSTKLEDSAMYFCASMKGMNTEAFFGQGTRLTVV.

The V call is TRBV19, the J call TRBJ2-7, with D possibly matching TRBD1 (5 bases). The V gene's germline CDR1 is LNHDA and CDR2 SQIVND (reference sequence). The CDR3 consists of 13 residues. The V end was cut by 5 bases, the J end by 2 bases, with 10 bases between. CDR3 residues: CASSGAYAYEQYF. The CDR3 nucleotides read TGTGCCAGTAGTGGGGCCTATGCCTACGAGCAGTACTTC.

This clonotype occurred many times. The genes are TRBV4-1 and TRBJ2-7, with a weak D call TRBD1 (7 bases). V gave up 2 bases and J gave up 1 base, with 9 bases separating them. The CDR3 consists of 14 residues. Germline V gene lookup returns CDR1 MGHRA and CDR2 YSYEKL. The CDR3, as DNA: TGCGCCAGCAGCCAACCAGGGGGGTCCTACGAGCAGTACTTC. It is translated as CASSQPGGSYEQYF.

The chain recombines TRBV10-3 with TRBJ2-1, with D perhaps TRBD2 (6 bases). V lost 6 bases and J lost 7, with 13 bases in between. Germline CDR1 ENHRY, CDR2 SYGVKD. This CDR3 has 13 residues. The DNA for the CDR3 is TGTGCCATCAGCCGGGAGTCGCAAAATGAGCAGTTCTTC. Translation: CAISRESQNEQFF.

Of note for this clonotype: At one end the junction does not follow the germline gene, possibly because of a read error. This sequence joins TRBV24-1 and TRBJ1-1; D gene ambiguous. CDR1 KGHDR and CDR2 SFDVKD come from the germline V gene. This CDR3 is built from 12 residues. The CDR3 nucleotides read TGTGCCACCTGTGACATGAACACTGAAGCTTTCTTT. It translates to CATCDMNTEAFF.

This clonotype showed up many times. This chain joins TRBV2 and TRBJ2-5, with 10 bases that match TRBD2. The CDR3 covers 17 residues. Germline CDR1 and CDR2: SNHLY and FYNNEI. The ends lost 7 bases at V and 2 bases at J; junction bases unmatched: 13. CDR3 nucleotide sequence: TGTGCCAGCAAGGAGCTAGGGACTAGCGTTTCACAAGAGACCCAGTACTTC. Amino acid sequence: CASKELGTSVSQETQYF.

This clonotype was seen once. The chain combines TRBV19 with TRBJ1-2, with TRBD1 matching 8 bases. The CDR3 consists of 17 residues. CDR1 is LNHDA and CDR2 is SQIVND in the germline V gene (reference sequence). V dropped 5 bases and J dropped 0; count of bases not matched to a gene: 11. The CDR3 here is CASSSGQGLATNYGYTF. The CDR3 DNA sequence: TGTGCCAGTAGTTCAGGACAGGGTCTAGCCACTAACTATGGCTACACCTTC.

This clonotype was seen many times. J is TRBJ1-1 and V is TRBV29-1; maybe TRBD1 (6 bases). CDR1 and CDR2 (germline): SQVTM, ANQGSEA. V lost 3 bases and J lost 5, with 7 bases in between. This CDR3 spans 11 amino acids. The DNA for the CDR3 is TGCAGCGTTGATCAGGGGACTGAAGCTTTCTTT. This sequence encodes CSVDQGTEAFF.

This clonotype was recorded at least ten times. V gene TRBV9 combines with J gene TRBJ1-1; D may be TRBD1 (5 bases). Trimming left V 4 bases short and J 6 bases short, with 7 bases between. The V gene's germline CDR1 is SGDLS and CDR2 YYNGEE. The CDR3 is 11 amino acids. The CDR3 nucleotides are TGTGCCAGCAGCCCAGGGTCTGAAGCTTTCTTT. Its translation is CASSPGSEAFF.